A selection of T cell receptor beta chains follows, all from one sample in a study of shared clonotypes between healthy human individuals. TCRdb keeps only in-frame clones here, not all; method: immunoSEQ multiplex PCR. Of 1.4 million to 1.5 million clones listed, roughly 95% are singletons. Sequencing was carried out using naive CD4+ T cells sorted from blood. These receptors were taken from a young man in good health. Each CDR3 is given with its conserved first and last residue. D genes are given only for firm matches. Size values are once, few and many counts, or a class for expanded clones, and some rows have none.

j_call,v_call,clone_size,d_call,cdr3_aa,cdr3_nt
TRBJ1-1,TRBV28,once,.,CASSLEGLGGGGPEAFF,TGTGCCAGCAGTTTAGAAGGCCTAGGGGGAGGGGGGCCTGAAGCTTTCTTT
TRBJ1-1,TRBV5-5,.,TRBD1,CASSRHGQGARNTEAFF,TGTGCCAGCAGCAGACATGGACAGGGGGCTAGGAACACTGAAGCTTTCTTT
TRBJ2-7,TRBV28,.,.,CASSLFGGSDEQYF,TGTGCCAGCAGTTTATTCGGTGGGAGTGACGAGCAGTACTTC
TRBJ1-2,TRBV29-1,.,.,CSVEDPSNYGYTF,TGCAGCGTTGAAGATCCGTCTAACTATGGCTACACCTTC
TRBJ1-2,TRBV7-9,.,.,CASNIQVGWPYVGNYGYTF,TGTGCCAGCAACATACAGGTCGGGTGGCCTTATGTTGGGAACTATGGCTACACCTTC
TRBJ2-1,TRBV5-1,.,TRBD2,CASSPIGGAGGPGYNEQFF,TGCGCCAGCAGCCCCATAGGAGGAGCGGGAGGGCCTGGGTACAATGAGCAGTTCTTC
TRBJ1-1,TRBV29-1,.,.,CSTRQNTEAFF,TGCAGCACAAGACAGAACACTGAAGCTTTCTTT
TRBJ2-3,TRBV9,.,TRBD2,CASSVGGRKGTQYF,TGTGCCAGCAGCGTGGGCGGGAGGAAGGGTACGCAGTATTTT
TRBJ2-1,TRBV11-1,.,TRBD2,CASRRAGVGDEQFF,TGTGCCAGCAGACGAGCGGGAGTCGGGGATGAGCAGTTCTTC
TRBJ2-5,TRBV27,.,.,CASRPGGLAKTQYF,TGTGCCAGCAGGCCCGGTGGATTAGCCAAGACCCAGTACTTC
TRBJ2-7,TRBV5-5,.,TRBD1,CASSPGQFYEQYF,TGTGCCAGCAGCCCGGGACAGTTTTACGAGCAGTACTTC
TRBJ2-1,TRBV18,.,TRBD2,CASCLIAGGVTDNEQFF,TGTGCCAGCTGTTTAATAGCGGGAGGAGTAACGGACAATGAGCAGTTCTTC
TRBJ2-5,TRBV7-2,.,TRBD2,CASSSVPGLAGEPLGTQYF,TGTGCCAGCAGCTCCGTACCGGGACTAGCGGGAGAGCCGTTGGGGACCCAGTACTTC
TRBJ2-7,TRBV12-5,.,TRBD1,CASGLGDRSSYEQYF,TGTGCTAGTGGTTTAGGGGACAGGAGCTCCTACGAGCAGTACTTC
TRBJ2-7,TRBV10-3,.,.,CATRQSSYEQYF,TGTGCCACGCGACAAAGCTCCTACGAGCAGTACTTC
TRBJ2-7,TRBV11-2,.,.,CASSFSILSPNSYEQYF,TGTGCCAGCAGCTTTTCGATATTGTCCCCAAATTCCTACGAGCAGTACTTC
TRBJ2-7,TRBV5-1,once,.,CASRETGNIYEQYF,TGCGCCAGCAGGGAAACAGGGAATATCTACGAGCAGTACTTC
TRBJ1-1,TRBV5-1,once,TRBD1,CASSLRDSRDTEAFF,TGCGCCAGCAGCCTTCGGGACAGTCGGGACACTGAAGCTTTCTTT
TRBJ2-1,TRBV10-3,.,TRBD2,CAIRVRESGSYNEQFF,TGTGCCATCAGAGTCCGCGAAAGCGGGAGCTACAATGAGCAGTTCTTC
TRBJ2-7,TRBV7-2,.,TRBD2,CASSLSGSPYEQYF,TGTGCCAGCAGCTTAAGCGGGAGTCCCTACGAGCAGTACTTC
TRBJ2-1,TRBV10-1,.,.,CASSDPTGYEQFF,TGCGCCAGCAGTGACCCCACAGGGTACGAGCAGTTCTTC
TRBJ2-1,TRBV5-6,.,TRBD2,CASSLVASSGRDYNEQFF,TGTGCCAGCAGCTTGGTGGCGTCTAGCGGGAGGGATTACAATGAGCAGTTCTTC
TRBJ2-1,TRBV29-1,once,.,CSVRGPTHSYNEQFF,TGCAGCGTCCGCGGGCCGACTCATTCCTACAATGAGCAGTTCTTC
TRBJ2-1,TRBV5-1,.,TRBD2,CASSLLLAGSYNEQFF,TGCGCCAGCAGCTTGCTACTAGCGGGTAGCTACAATGAGCAGTTCTTC
TRBJ2-2,TRBV5-4,.,.,CASSLWTATGELFF,TGTGCCAGCAGCTTATGGACGGCCACCGGGGAGCTGTTTTTT
TRBJ1-5,TRBV5-6,.,TRBD1,CASSLAATGGNQPQHF,TGTGCCAGCAGCTTGGCCGCGACAGGGGGGAATCAGCCCCAGCATTTT
TRBJ1-1,TRBV7-9,once,.,CASSERGVTEAFF,TGTGCCAGCAGTGAGAGAGGAGTAACTGAAGCTTTCTTT
TRBJ2-5,TRBV5-1,.,.,CASSLGLVASLQETQYF,TGCGCCAGCAGCTTGGGACTAGTAGCCTCCCTACAAGAGACCCAGTACTTC
TRBJ1-1,TRBV5-5,.,.,CASRGWGVTEAFF,TGTGCCAGCAGGGGTTGGGGGGTCACTGAAGCTTTCTTT
TRBJ2-1,TRBV5-1,.,TRBD2,CASTAPLAGGGEQFF,TGCGCCAGCACCGCACCCCTAGCGGGAGGCGGCGAGCAGTTCTTC
TRBJ2-7,TRBV6-5,.,.,CASRSDIAFYEQYF,TGTGCCAGCAGGTCCGACATAGCTTTCTACGAGCAGTACTTC
TRBJ2-7,TRBV13,.,TRBD2,CASSLGGPSGIGSYEQYF,TGTGCCAGCAGCTTAGGTGGGCCTAGCGGGATAGGGAGCTACGAGCAGTACTTC
TRBJ1-4,TRBV6-6,.,TRBD1,CASRPGPGGGEKLFF,TGTGCCAGCAGACCCGGACCCGGAGGGGGCGAAAAACTGTTTTTT
TRBJ1-2,TRBV28,.,.,CASSFANRENYGYTF,TGTGCCAGCAGTTTTGCTAACAGGGAAAACTATGGCTACACCTTC
TRBJ2-7,TRBV6-1,.,.,CASKAIYEQYF,TGTGCCAGCAAAGCCATCTACGAGCAGTACTTC
TRBJ1-1,TRBV28,.,.,CASSLVGNTEAFF,TGTGCCAGCAGTCTAGTGGGGAACACTGAAGCTTTCTTT
TRBJ2-5,TRBV14,.,.,CASSQGVRVLQETQYF,TGTGCCAGCAGCCAAGGAGTAAGGGTACTCCAAGAGACCCAGTACTTC
TRBJ1-1,TRBV11-2,once,TRBD1,CASSLVGQGYTEAFF,TGTGCCAGCAGCTTAGTGGGACAGGGTTACACTGAAGCTTTCTTT
TRBJ2-4,TRBV15,.,TRBD1,CATSRSHFGQGNIQYF,TGTGCCACCAGCAGATCGCATTTTGGACAGGGAAACATTCAGTACTTC
TRBJ2-7,TRBV5-1,.,.,CASSLVAGRASYEQYF,TGCGCCAGCAGCTTGGTTGCGGGTAGAGCCTCCTACGAGCAGTACTTC
TRBJ1-2,TRBV5-1,.,.,CASSQTPGNYGYTF,TGCGCCAGCAGCCAGACCCCGGGGAACTATGGCTACACCTTC
TRBJ2-1,TRBV19,.,TRBD2,CASSIRGAGGPASSYNEQFF,TGTGCCAGTAGTATAAGAGGGGCGGGAGGGCCTGCGAGCTCCTACAATGAGCAGTTCTTC
TRBJ2-3,TRBV25-1,.,.,CASSEPRGSTDTQYF,TGTGCCAGCAGTGAACCCCGGGGGAGTACAGATACGCAGTATTTT
TRBJ2-7,TRBV18,.,.,CASSPDNRETEYF,TGTGCCAGCTCACCGGATAACAGGGAGACGGAGTACTTC
TRBJ2-1,TRBV15,.,TRBD1,CATSRSGTGGNEQFF,TGTGCCACCAGCAGATCCGGGACAGGGGGAAATGAGCAGTTCTTC
TRBJ2-1,TRBV6-5,.,TRBD2,CASRIAGGRNEQFF,TGTGCCAGCAGGATAGCGGGAGGACGAAATGAGCAGTTCTTC
TRBJ2-1,TRBV5-1,.,.,CASSLEGNLYNEQFF,TGCGCCAGCAGCTTGGAAGGGAACTTATACAATGAGCAGTTCTTC
TRBJ2-1,TRBV5-1,once,.,CASSIGESYNEQFF,TGCGCCAGCAGCATAGGCGAGTCCTACAATGAGCAGTTCTTC
TRBJ1-4,TRBV5-4,.,.,CASSYNSGTHEKLFF,TGTGCCAGCAGCTATAATTCCGGGACACATGAAAAACTGTTTTTT
TRBJ2-3,TRBV9,.,.,CASSVQMGTRATRTDTQYF,TGTGCCAGCAGCGTTCAGATGGGTACTCGGGCTACCCGCACAGATACGCAGTATTTT
TRBJ1-1,TRBV5-1,.,.,CASSFKGSGNAEAFF,TGCGCCAGCAGCTTTAAGGGCTCCGGCAACGCTGAAGCTTTCTTT
TRBJ2-7,TRBV28,.,.,CASSSGGHLQYF,TGTGCCAGCAGTTCAGGCGGACATTTGCAGTACTTC
TRBJ2-7,TRBV11-2,.,TRBD2,CASSLGPGTSGRDEQYF,TGTGCCAGCAGCTTAGGCCCGGGGACTAGCGGGAGGGACGAGCAGTACTTC
TRBJ1-3,TRBV5-1,.,.,CASSPQVGNLGDTIYF,TGCGCCAGCAGCCCCCAGGTGGGTAACCTCGGGGACACCATATATTTT
TRBJ1-5,TRBV7-9,.,.,CASSFGQYNQPQHF,TGTGCCAGCAGCTTTGGGCAGTACAATCAGCCCCAGCATTTT
TRBJ2-3,TRBV6-5,.,TRBD2,CASSYHSGSTDTQYF,TGTGCCAGCAGTTACCATAGCGGGAGCACAGATACGCAGTATTTT
TRBJ1-5,TRBV13,.,TRBD1,CASSLDRDQPQHF,TGTGCCAGCAGCTTGGACAGGGATCAGCCCCAGCATTTT
TRBJ2-1,TRBV5-6,.,.,CASSLGRVWNEQFF,TGTGCCAGCAGCTTGGGGCGGGTGTGGAATGAGCAGTTCTTC
TRBJ2-3,TRBV6-5,.,.,CASGTPGLTDTQYF,TGTGCCAGCGGAACACCGGGCCTCACAGATACGCAGTATTTT
TRBJ2-1,TRBV5-8,.,.,CASSLGFGTTTYNEQFF,TGTGCCAGCAGCTTGGGTTTTGGGACAACAACTTACAATGAGCAGTTCTTC